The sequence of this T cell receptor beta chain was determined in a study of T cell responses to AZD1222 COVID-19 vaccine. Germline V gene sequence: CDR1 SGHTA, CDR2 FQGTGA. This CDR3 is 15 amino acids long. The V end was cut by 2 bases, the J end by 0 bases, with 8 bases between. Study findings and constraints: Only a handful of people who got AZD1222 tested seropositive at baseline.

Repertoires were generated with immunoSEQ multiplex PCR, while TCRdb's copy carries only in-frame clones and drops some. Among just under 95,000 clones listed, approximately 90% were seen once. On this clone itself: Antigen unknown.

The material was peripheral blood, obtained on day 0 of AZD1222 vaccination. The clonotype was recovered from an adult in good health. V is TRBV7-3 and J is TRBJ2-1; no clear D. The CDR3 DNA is TGTGCCAGCAGCTTAGGGCTGGACTCCTACAATGAGCAGTTCTTC. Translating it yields CASSLGLDSYNEQFF.